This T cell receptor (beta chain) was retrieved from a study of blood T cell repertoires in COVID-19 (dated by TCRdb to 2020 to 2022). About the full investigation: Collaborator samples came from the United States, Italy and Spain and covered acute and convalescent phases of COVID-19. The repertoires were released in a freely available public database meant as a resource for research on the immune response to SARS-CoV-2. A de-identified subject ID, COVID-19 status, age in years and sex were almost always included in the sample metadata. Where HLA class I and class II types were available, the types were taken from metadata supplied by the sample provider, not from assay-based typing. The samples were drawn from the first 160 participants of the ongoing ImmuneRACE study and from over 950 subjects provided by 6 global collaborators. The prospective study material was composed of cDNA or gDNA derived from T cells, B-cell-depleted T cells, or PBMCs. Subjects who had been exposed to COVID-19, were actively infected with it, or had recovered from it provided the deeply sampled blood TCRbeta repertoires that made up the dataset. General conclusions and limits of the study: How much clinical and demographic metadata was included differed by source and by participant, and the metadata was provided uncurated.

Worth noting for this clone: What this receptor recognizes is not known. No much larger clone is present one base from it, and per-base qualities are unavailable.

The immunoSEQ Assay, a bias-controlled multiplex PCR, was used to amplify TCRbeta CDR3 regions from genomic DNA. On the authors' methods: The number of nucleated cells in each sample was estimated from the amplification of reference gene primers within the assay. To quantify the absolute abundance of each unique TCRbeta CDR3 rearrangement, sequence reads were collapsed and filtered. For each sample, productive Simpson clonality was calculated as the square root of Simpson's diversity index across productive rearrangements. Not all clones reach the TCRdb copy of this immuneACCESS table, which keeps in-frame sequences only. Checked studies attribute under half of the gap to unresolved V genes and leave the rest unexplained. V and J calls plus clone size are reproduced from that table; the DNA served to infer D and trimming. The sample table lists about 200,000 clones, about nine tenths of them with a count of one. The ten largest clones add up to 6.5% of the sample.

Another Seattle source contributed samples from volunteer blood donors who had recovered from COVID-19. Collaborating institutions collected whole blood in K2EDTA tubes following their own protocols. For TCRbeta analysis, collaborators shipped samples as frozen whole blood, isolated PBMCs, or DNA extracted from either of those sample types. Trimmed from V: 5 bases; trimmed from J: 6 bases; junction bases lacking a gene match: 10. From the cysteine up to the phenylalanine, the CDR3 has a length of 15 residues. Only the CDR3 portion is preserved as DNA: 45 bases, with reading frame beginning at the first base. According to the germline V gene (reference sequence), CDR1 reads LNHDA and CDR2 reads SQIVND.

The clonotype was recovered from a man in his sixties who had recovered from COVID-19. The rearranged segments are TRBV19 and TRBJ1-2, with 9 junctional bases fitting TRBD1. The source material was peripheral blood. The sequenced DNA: TGTGCCAGTAGTGTCCGACAGGGGGGCTATAATGGCTACACCTTC. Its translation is CASSVRQGGYNGYTF.